This passage covers 8 T cell receptor beta chains from one sample sequenced in a study of blood T cell repertoires in COVID-19. Generated by immunoSEQ multiplex PCR, the TCRdb table keeps only in-frame clones and is missing some. The sample comprises about 200,000 clones, around 87% of which are singletons, and roughly a tenth rests with the top ten. The sequenced material came from peripheral blood. All receptors derive from a woman in her fifties or sixties with COVID-19, enrolled during active disease.

This sequence joins TRBV6-5 and TRBJ2-2, with 11 bases lining up with TRBD2. Trimming took 8 bases from V and 2 from J; bases not matched to a gene: 4. From germline, CDR1 is MNHEY and CDR2 SVGAGI. The CDR3 runs 15 residues. In nucleotides, the CDR3 is TGTGCCAGCTATCTAGCGGGGGGAAACACCGGGGAGCTGTTTTTT. Protein: CASYLAGGNTGELFF.

The V and J genes are TRBV27 and TRBJ1-5; D gene unclear. This CDR3 comprises 14 residues. The V gene's germline CDR1 is MNHEY and CDR2 SMNVEV (reference sequence). Trimming stripped 4 bases from V and 10 bases from J, with 17 bases between. CDR3 nucleotide sequence: TGTGCCAGCAGTTCATCCGGGAATCTGAAACCCCAGCATTTT. Protein sequence: CASSSSGNLKPQHF.

The chain joins TRBV3-1 (or the pseudogene TRBV3-2) to TRBJ2-5; TRBD1 might be the D (5 bases). This CDR3 spans 17 amino acids. V was trimmed by 3 bases and J by 5 bases, leaving 22 bases between them. Germline V gene sequence: CDR1 LGHDT, CDR2 YNNKEL (reference sequence). This chain's CDR3 is CASSHDVGRTHSETQYF. The DNA for the CDR3 is TGTGCCAGCAGCCATGATGTGGGGCGAACGCACTCGGAGACCCAGTACTTC.

The CDR3 sequence: CASRSTGDFNYGYTF. The CDR3 bases are TGTGCCAGCAGGTCGACAGGGGACTTTAACTATGGCTACACCTTC. The chain joins TRBV3-1 (or the pseudogene TRBV3-2) to TRBJ1-2, with 8 bases lining up with TRBD1. V was pared by 6 bases and J by 1 base, with 7 bases of the junction left unmatched. CDR1 is LGHDT and CDR2 is YNNKEL in the germline V gene (reference sequence). This CDR3 region has 15 residues.

The rearrangement joins TRBV2 to TRBJ2-2; 8 bases are a match to TRBD1. J lost 5 bases, V lost 5 bases, and 7 bases had no gene match. There are 15 residues in the CDR3. Per germline, CDR1 SNHLY and CDR2 FYNNEI. The CDR3 sequence is CASSFRDRSTGELFF. DNA of the CDR3: TGTGCCAGCAGTTTCCGGGACAGGTCGACCGGGGAGCTGTTTTTT.

This sequence joins TRBV19 and TRBJ2-2; D remains unclear. Trimming took 3 bases from V and 6 from J, leaving 5 bases between them. CDR3 length: 12 residues. Germline-derived CDR1 and CDR2 are LNHDA and SQIVND (reference sequence). In DNA, the CDR3 is TGTGCCAGTAGTATGGGCCCCGGGGAGCTGTTTTTT. Amino acid sequence: CASSMGPGELFF.

The count of this clone is one. The rearrangement uses TRBV30 and TRBJ2-2; D is perhaps TRBD2 (6 bases). Germline V gene lookup returns CDR1 GTSNPN and CDR2 SVGIG (reference sequence). The CDR3 is 13 amino acids. The V end lost 0 bases, the J end lost 7 bases, and 9 bases lay between the germline ends. This CDR3 reads CAWSVGGGGELFF. CDR3 nucleotide sequence: TGTGCCTGGAGTGTTGGGGGAGGCGGGGAGCTGTTTTTT. Complete variable domain (other parts from reference TRBV30 and TRBJ2-2): SQTIHQWPATLVQPVGSPLSLECTVEGTSNPNLYWYRQAAGRGLQLLFYSVGIGQISSEVPQNLSASRPQDRQFILSSKKLLLSDSGFYLCAWSVGGGGELFFGEGSRLTVL.

The chain uses TRBV6-6 and TRBJ1-2; unclear D gene. Trimming pared 6 bases from V and 0 bases from J, leaving 5 bases between. The CDR3 has 12 amino acids. CDR1 is MNHNY, CDR2 SVGAGI, per germline (reference sequence). The DNA of the CDR3 is TGTGCCAGCAGAACAGCTAACTATGGCTACACCTTC. This translates into CASRTANYGYTF.